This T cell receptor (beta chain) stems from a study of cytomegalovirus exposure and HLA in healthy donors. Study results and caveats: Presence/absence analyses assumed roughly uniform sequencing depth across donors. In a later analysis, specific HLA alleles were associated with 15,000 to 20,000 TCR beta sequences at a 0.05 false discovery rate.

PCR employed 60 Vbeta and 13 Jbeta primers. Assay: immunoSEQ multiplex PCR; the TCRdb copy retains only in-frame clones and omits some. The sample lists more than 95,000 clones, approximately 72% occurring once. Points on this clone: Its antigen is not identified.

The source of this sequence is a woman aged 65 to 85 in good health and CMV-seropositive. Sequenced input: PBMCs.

DNA for the CDR3: TGCGCCAGCAGCTTGACACACGGGGACACTGAAGCTTTCTTT. This encodes CASSLTHGDTEAFF. V usage is TRBV5-1 and J usage is TRBJ1-1; D uncertain. CDR3 length: 14 amino acids. Germline V gene data show CDR1 as SGHRS and CDR2 as YFSETQ. V was shortened by 1 base and J by 3 bases, with 10 bases between the two germline ends.